What follows are 22 T cell receptor beta chains derived from one specimen sequenced in a study of blood T cell repertoires in COVID-19. Data came from immunoSEQ multiplex PCR; TCRdb stores just in-frame clones and leaves some out. Seen here are 200,000 to 250,000 clones, roughly 82% observed once, and the top ten hold approximately 12%. Input material: peripheral blood. All receptors derive from a woman aged 40 to 50 with acute or convalescent COVID-19.

This chain joins TRBV6-1 and TRBJ2-4; a weak D match, TRBD1 (6 bases). V dropped 3 bases and J dropped 3 bases, with 12 bases sitting between them. This CDR3 is 15 amino acids long. From germline, CDR1 is MNHNS and CDR2 SASEGT. In nucleotides, the CDR3 is TGTGCCAGCAGTGATCTGGACAGAATCAAAAACATTCAGTACTTC. This gives the protein CASSDLDRIKNIQYF.

The V call is TRBV4-2, the J call TRBJ2-3; D might be TRBD2 (6 bases). The CDR3 contains 18 residues. The V end was cut by 0 bases, the J end by 1 base, with 17 bases between. Germline V lookup: CDR1 LGHNA, CDR2 YNFKEQ. The DNA for the CDR3 is TGTGCCAGCAGCCAAGACGGTTGGGGGGAGCCCGGCACAGATACGCAGTATTTT. This encodes CASSQDGWGEPGTDTQYF.

The rearrangement joins TRBV6-1 to TRBJ2-3; 12 bases line up with TRBD2. With 0 bases clipped from V and 13 bases from J, the junction kept 8 bases outside the gene matches. Germline assignment: CDR1 MNHNS and CDR2 SASEGT. This CDR3 contains 15 residues. CDR3 in DNA: TGTGCCAGCAGTGAAGCGAGCCCGACTAGCGGGGGCAAGTATTTT. Translated: CASSEASPTSGGKYF.

The chain has TRBV5-8 and TRBJ2-7, with a possible D match to TRBD2 (5 bases). The CDR3 is made up of 13 amino acids. Germline lookup yields CDR1 SGHTS and CDR2 YDEGEE. V was trimmed by 2 bases and J by 5 bases, leaving 11 bases between them. CDR3 region: CASSLTRVNEQYF. CDR3 DNA sequence: TGTGCCAGCAGCTTAACGCGGGTGAACGAGCAGTACTTC.

This clone was detected only once. This chain connects TRBV7-9 to TRBJ1-5, with TRBD1 identical over 9 bases. This CDR3 spans 17 amino acids. After removal of 5 bases from V and 1 base from J, the junction contained 9 bases not matched to a gene. The germline CDR1 and CDR2 sequences are SEHNR and FQNEAQ (reference sequence). CDR3 in amino acids: CASSTPPGQGSNQPQHF. Here the CDR3 DNA reads TGTGCCAGCAGCACCCCACCGGGACAGGGAAGCAATCAGCCCCAGCATTTT.

This clone was observed a single time. The V call is TRBV4-1, the J call TRBJ1-2; 8 bases are a match to TRBD1. CDR3 size: 17 residues. Germline V gene sequence: CDR1 MGHRA, CDR2 YSYEKL. With V trimmed by 4 bases and J by 2 bases, 12 bases remained unmatched. In DNA form, the CDR3 reads TGCGCCAGCAGCCCCCCCACGCCAGGGGGCCTGAACTATGGCTACACCTTC. This codes for CASSPPTPGGLNYGYTF.

The chain has TRBV6-2 or TRBV6-3 and TRBJ2-7; D unclear. Germline V gene lookup returns CDR1 MNHEY and CDR2 SVGEGT. V lost 2 bases, J lost 0 bases, and 17 bases lay in between. This CDR3 has 17 amino acids. The CDR3 region has the DNA TGTGCCAGCAGTTACACATACCAACGCACGGGCTCCTACGAGCAGTACTTC. Translation gives CASSYTYQRTGSYEQYF.

This chain links TRBV6-5 with TRBJ1-6; 7 positions agree with TRBD1. This CDR3 is built from 15 residues. Germline V gene data show CDR1 as MNHEY and CDR2 as SVGAGI. Trimming cost V 6 bases and J 5 bases; bases outside gene matches: 7. CDR3 protein: CASRLRDSNNSPLHF. CDR3 bases: TGTGCCAGCAGATTGCGGGACAGCAATAATTCACCCCTCCACTTT.

V usage is TRBV5-4 and J usage is TRBJ2-7; 7 nucleotides match TRBD2. The trim removed 1 base at V and 7 bases at J, leaving 8 bases unmatched. Germline V gene lookup returns CDR1 SGHNT and CDR2 YYREEE (reference sequence). This CDR3 has 14 amino acids. The CDR3 here is CASSLPSGKQEQYF. The CDR3 nucleotides are TGTGCCAGCAGCTTGCCTAGCGGTAAACAGGAGCAGTACTTC.

Details on this clone: Germline and junction disagree at one end, which may indicate a read error. This CDR3 is also generated by other DNA sequences in the sample. The chain is built from TRBV7-3 and TRBJ1-2, with D possibly being TRBD1 (5 bases). Per germline, CDR1 SGHTA and CDR2 FQGTGA. This CDR3 has 15 amino acids. This chain's CDR3 is CASSLNGRESDGYTF. The CDR3 DNA is TGCGCCAGCAGCTTAAACGGCAGGGAATCGGATGGCTACACCTTC.

The chain uses TRBV6-5 and TRBJ2-7, with TRBD1 as a possible D gene (5 bases). Germline CDR1 is MNHEY and CDR2 is SVGAGI. The CDR3 is 14 residues long. Trimming removed 5 bases from V and 3 bases from J, with 14 bases in between. CDR3 sequence reads: CASSPDRQNYEQYF. The CDR3 DNA is TGTGCCAGCAGTCCCGACCGACAGAACTACGAGCAGTACTTC.

The rearrangement links TRBV7-9 to TRBJ2-1; 7 bases are shared with TRBD2. The CDR3 runs 11 residues. Germline loops: CDR1 SEHNR, CDR2 FQNEAQ (reference sequence). The junction had 1 base not matched to a gene; V was cut back by 8 bases and J by 6 bases. The CDR3 nucleotides are TGTGCCAGCGGGACTATCAATGAGCAGTTCTTC. Residues: CASGTINEQFF.

V is TRBV19 and J is TRBJ1-5; D is uncertain. V lost 5 bases, J lost 2 bases, and 10 bases lay in between. This CDR3 comprises 14 residues. Germline V CDR1 and CDR2: LNHDA, SQIVND (reference sequence). CDR3 sequence reads: CASSGRVGNQPQHF. The CDR3 DNA is TGTGCCAGTAGTGGCCGGGTCGGCAATCAGCCCCAGCATTTT.

This chain links TRBV11-2 with TRBJ1-1, with a tentative D call TRBD1 (5 bases). The CDR3 contains 12 residues. The germline V and J ends were trimmed by 6 bases and 6 bases, with 11 bases remaining between them. Germline V gene lookup returns CDR1 SGHAT and CDR2 FQNNGV. The CDR3 region is CASRQVGPEAFF. Written as DNA, the CDR3 is TGTGCCAGCAGACAGGTAGGACCTGAAGCTTTCTTT.

The genes are TRBV7-3 and TRBJ2-1; D is perhaps TRBD1 (5 bases). V was cut by 2 bases and J by 10 bases, with 15 bases left in between. Looked up from germline, CDR1 is SGHTA and CDR2 is FQGTGA. CDR3 size: 14 residues. The CDR3 DNA reads as TGTGCCAGCAGCTTAGGACACTCATTTGGGGAGCAGTTCTTC. This gives the protein CASSLGHSFGEQFF.

The chain joins TRBV6-5 to TRBJ2-7; 8 bases agree with TRBD1. The CDR3 covers 16 residues. J gave up 5 bases and V 2 bases, and 11 bases lay outside the gene matches. CDR1 is MNHEY and CDR2 is SVGAGI in the germline V gene. This CDR3 is CASSYRTGTGINEQYF. Written as DNA, the CDR3 is TGTGCCAGCAGTTACAGGACGGGGACAGGAATTAACGAGCAGTACTTC.

The J gene is TRBJ1-3, the V gene TRBV5-1, with D unclear. Germline lookup yields CDR1 SGHRS and CDR2 YFSETQ. With 7 bases removed from V and 1 base from J, the gap between germline ends came to 15 bases. There are 15 residues in the CDR3. The CDR3 protein is CASRVEVGSGNTIYF. CDR3 bases: TGCGCCAGCCGTGTCGAGGTCGGATCTGGAAACACCATATATTTT.

The chain uses TRBV19 and TRBJ2-4; 10 bases line up with TRBD1. Trimming removed 1 base from V and 1 base from J; junction bases left unmatched: 4. CDR1 is LNHDA, CDR2 SQIVND, per germline (reference sequence). This CDR3 is 17 amino acids long. The CDR3, as DNA: TGTGCCAGTAGTATAGTAGGGACAGGGGTGGCCAAAAACATTCAGTACTTC. Protein: CASSIVGTGVAKNIQYF.

The chain joins TRBV10-3 to TRBJ2-3; a weak D match, TRBD2 (6 bases). The CDR3 consists of 14 residues. CDR1 and CDR2 (germline): ENHRY, SYGVKD. The germline V and J ends were trimmed by 6 bases and 0 bases, with 10 bases remaining between them. The CDR3 region is CAISGLPSTDTQYF. The CDR3 coding sequence is TGTGCCATCAGCGGACTACCTAGCACAGATACGCAGTATTTT.

The rearrangement joins TRBV19 to TRBJ2-1; TRBD2 might be the D (6 bases). Trimming removed 7 bases at V and 8 bases at J, with 24 bases between. CDR1 is LNHDA and CDR2 is SQIVND in the germline V gene (reference sequence). The CDR3 has 16 residues. CDR3 in DNA: TGTGCCAGTACCCGGGAACCCCTAGCGACCGGGCATGAGCAGTTCTTC. Protein: CASTREPLATGHEQFF.

Regarding this clone: Other DNA sequences in this sample translate to the same CDR3. The rearrangement joins TRBV5-1 to TRBJ2-1; TRBD2 is a possible D gene (7 bases). CDR3 size: 15 residues. From germline, CDR1 is SGHRS and CDR2 YFSETQ. Trimming left V 0 bases short and J 2 bases short, with 9 bases between. The CDR3 DNA reads TGCGCCAGCAGCTTGGACGGGGGGCCCTACAATGAGCAGTTCTTC. This codes for CASSLDGGPYNEQFF.

The chain employs TRBV7-8 and TRBJ2-7; D unresolved. Trimming took 3 bases from V and 4 from J, leaving 7 bases between them. CDR1 and CDR2 from the germline V gene are SGHVS and FQNEAQ. This CDR3 has 12 amino acids. CDR3 sequence: CASSFLYYEQYF. The CDR3 bases are TGTGCCAGCAGCTTTCTCTATTACGAGCAGTACTTC.